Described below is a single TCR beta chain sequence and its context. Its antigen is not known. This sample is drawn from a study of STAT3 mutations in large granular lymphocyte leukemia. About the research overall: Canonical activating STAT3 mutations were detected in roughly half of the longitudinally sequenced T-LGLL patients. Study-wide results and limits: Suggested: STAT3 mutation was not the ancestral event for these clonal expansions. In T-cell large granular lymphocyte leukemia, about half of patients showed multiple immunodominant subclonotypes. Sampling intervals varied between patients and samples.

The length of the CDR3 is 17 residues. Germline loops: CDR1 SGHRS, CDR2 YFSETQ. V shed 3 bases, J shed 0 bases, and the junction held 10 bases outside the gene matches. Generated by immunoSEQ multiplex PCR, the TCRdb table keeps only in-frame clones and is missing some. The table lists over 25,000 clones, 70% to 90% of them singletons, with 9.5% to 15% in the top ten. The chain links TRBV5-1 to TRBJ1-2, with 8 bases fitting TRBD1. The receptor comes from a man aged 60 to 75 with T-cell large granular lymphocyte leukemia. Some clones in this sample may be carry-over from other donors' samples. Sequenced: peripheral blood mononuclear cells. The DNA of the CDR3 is TGCGCCAGCAGCTGGCAGGGGGCCTCCGTCTCTAACTATGGCTACACCTTC. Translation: CASSWQGASVSNYGYTF.